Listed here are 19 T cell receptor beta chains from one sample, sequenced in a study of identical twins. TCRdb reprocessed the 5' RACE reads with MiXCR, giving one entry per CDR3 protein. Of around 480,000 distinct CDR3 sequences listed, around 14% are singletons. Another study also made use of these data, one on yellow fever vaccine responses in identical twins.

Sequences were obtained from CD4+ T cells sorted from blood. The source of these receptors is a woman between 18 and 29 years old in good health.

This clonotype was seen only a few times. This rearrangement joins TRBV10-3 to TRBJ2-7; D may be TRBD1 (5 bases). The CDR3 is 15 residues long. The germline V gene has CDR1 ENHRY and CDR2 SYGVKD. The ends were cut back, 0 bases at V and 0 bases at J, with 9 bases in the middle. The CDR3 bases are TGTGCCATCAGTGAGTCAGGGGCAAGCTCCTACGAGCAGTACTTC. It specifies CAISESGASSYEQYF.

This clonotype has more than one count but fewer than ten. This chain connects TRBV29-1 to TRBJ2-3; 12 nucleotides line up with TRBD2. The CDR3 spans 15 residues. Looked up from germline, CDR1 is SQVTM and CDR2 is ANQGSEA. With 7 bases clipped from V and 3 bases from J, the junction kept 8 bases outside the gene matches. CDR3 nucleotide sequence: TGCAGCGCCCCGACTAGCGGGAGAGCGACAGATACGCAGTATTTT. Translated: CSAPTSGRATDTQYF.

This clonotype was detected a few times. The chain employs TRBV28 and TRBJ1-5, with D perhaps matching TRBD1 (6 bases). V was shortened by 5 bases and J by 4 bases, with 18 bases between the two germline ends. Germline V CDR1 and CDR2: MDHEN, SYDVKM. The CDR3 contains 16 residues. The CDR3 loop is CASSPTVGQGNQPQHF. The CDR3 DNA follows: TGTGCCAGCAGTCCCACTGTTGGGCAGGGGAATCAGCCCCAGCATTTT.

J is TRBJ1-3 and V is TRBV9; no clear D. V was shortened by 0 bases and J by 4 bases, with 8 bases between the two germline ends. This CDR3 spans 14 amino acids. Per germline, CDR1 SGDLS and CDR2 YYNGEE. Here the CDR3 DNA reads TGTGCCAGCAGCGTAGAGGGCCCCGGAAACACCATATATTTT. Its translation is CASSVEGPGNTIYF.

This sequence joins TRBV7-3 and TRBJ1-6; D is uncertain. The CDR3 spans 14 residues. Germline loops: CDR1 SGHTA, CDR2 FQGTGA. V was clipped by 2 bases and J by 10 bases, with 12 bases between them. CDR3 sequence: CASSLGGLGSPLHF. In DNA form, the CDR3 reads TGTGCCAGCAGCTTAGGCGGCTTAGGATCACCCCTCCACTTT.

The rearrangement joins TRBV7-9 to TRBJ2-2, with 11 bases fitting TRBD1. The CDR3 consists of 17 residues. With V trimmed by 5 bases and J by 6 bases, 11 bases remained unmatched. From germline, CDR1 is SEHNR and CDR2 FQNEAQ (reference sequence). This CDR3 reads CASSPRGDRGDSGELFF. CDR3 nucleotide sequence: TGTGCCAGCAGCCCGAGAGGGGACAGGGGGGATTCCGGGGAGCTGTTTTTT.

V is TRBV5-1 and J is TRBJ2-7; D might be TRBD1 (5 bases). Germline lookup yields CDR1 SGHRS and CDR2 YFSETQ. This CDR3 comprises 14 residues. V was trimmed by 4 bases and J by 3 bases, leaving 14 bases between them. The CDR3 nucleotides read TGCGCCAGCAGCGCAGACAGTAGGTACTACGAGCAGTACTTC. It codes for CASSADSRYYEQYF.

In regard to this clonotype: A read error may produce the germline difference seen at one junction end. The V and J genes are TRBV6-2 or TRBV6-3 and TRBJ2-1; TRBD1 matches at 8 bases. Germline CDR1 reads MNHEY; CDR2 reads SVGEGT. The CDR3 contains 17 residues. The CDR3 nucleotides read TGTGCTAGCAGTTACTCGAACGGACAGGGTGTAATCAATGAGCAGTTCTTC. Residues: CASSYSNGQGVINEQFF.

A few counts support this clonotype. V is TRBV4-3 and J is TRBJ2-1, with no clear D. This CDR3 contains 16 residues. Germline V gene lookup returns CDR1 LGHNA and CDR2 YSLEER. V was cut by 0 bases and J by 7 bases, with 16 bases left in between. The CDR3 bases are TGCGCCAGCAGCCAAGACGGGCCCGGGCATGGGAATGAGCAGTTCTTC. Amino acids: CASSQDGPGHGNEQFF.

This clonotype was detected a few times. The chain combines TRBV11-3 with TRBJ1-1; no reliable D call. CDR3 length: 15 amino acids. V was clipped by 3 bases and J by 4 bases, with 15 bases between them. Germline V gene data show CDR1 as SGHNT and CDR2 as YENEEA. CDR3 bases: TGTGCCAGCAGCTTCGGATCAACCGGGAGCACTGAAGCTTTCTTT. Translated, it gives CASSFGSTGSTEAFF.

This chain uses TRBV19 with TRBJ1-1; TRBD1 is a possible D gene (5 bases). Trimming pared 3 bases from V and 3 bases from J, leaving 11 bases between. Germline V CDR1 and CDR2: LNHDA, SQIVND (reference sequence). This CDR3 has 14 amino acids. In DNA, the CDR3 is TGTGCCAGTAGTATGGGCAGGGCAGACACTGAAGCTTTCTTT. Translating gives CASSMGRADTEAFF.

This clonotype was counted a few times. The CDR3 loop reads CSAIRGSSIEDEQYF. CDR3 coding DNA: TGCAGTGCTATACGCGGGAGCTCTATCGAGGACGAGCAGTACTTC. This rearrangement joins TRBV20-1 to TRBJ2-7; 7 positions match TRBD2. The length of the CDR3 is 15 residues. J gave up 5 bases and V 4 bases, and 14 bases lay outside the gene matches. Germline assignment: CDR1 DFQATT and CDR2 SNEGSKA (reference sequence).

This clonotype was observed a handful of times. Written as DNA, the CDR3 is TGTGCCAGCTCACCATGGGACAGCCTAAATTCACCCCTCCACTTT. Translated, it gives CASSPWDSLNSPLHF. The chain has TRBV18 and TRBJ1-6, with TRBD1 identical over 7 bases. The CDR3 runs to 15 residues. Germline CDR1 is KGHSH and CDR2 is LQKENI. With V trimmed by 2 bases and J by 7 bases, 5 bases remained unmatched. The whole variable domain, remainder taken from reference TRBV18 and TRBJ1-6, is NAGVMQNPRHLVRRRGQEARLRCSPMKGHSHVYWYRQLPEEGLKFMVYLQKENIIDESGMPKERFSAEFPKEGPSILRIQQVVRGDSAAYFCASSPWDSLNSPLHFGNGTRLTVT.

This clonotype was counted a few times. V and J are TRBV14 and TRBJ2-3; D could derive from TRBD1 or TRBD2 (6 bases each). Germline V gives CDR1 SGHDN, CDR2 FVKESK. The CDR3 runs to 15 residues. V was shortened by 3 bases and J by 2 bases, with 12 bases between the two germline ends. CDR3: CASSQGGAHTDTQYF. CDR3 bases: TGTGCCAGCAGCCAGGGGGGCGCACACACAGATACGCAGTATTTT.

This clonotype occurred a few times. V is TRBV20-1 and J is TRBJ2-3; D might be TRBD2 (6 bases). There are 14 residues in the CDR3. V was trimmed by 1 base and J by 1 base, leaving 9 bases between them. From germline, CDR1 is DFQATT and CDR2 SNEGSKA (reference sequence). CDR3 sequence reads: CSARVPGGTDTQYF. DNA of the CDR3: TGCAGTGCTAGAGTTCCGGGGGGCACAGATACGCAGTATTTT.

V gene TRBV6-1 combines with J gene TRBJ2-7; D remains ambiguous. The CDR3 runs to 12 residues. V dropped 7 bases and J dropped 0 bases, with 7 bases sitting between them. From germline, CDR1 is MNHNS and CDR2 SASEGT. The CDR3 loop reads CASTGSSYEQYF. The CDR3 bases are TGTGCCAGCACCGGCAGCTCCTACGAGCAGTACTTC.

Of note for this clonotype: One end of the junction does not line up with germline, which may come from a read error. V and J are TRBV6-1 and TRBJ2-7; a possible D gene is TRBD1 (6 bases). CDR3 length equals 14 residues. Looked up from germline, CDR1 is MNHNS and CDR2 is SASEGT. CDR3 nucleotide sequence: TGTGCCAGCAGGGAAGCCCCAGGGGCCTACGAGCAGTACTTC. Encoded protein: CASREAPGAYEQYF.

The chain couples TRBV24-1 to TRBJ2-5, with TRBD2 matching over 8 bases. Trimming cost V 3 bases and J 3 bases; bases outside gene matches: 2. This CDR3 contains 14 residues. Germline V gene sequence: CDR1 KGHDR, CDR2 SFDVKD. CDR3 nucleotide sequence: TGTGCCACCAGTGATCGGACTAGCAAAGAGACCCAGTACTTC. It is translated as CATSDRTSKETQYF.

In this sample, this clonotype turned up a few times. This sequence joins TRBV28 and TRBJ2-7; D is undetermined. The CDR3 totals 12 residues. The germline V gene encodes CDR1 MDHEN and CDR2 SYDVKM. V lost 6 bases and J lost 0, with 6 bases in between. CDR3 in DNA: TGTGCCAGCAGCACCCACTCCTACGAGCAGTACTTC. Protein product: CASSTHSYEQYF.